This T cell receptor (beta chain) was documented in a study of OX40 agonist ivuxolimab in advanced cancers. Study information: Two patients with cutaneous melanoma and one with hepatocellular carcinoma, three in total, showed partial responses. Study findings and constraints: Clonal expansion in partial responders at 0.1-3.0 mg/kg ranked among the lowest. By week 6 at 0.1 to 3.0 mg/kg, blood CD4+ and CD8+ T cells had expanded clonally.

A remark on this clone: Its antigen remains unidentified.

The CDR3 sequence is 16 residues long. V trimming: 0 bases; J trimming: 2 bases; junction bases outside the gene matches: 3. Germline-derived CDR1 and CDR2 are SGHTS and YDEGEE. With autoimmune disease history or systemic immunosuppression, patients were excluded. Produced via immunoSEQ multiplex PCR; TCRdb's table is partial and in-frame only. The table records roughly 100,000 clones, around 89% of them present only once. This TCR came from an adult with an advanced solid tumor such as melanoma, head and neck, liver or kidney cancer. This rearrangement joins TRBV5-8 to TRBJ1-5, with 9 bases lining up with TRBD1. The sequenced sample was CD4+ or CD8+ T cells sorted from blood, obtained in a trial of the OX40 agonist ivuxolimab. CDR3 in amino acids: CASSLGDRARNQPQHF. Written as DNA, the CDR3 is TGTGCCAGCAGCTTGGGGGACAGGGCCCGCAATCAGCCCCAGCATTTT. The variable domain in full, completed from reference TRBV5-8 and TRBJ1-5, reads EAGVTQSPTHLIKTRGQQATLRCSPISGHTSVYWYQQALGLGLQFLLWYDEGEERNRGNFPPRFSGRQFPNYSSELNVNALELEDSALYLCASSLGDRARNQPQHFGDGTRLSIL.